These T cell receptor beta chains were read from a single sample in a study of beta chain features in type 1 diabetes. Only in-frame clones appear in the TCRdb table, and some are missing; sequencing was by immunoSEQ multiplex PCR. The data show nearly 250,000 clones, over 65% seen once. What was sequenced was naive CD4+ T cells from blood. The source is a man aged 25 to 45 in good health. Each CDR3 is given with its conserved first and last residue.

J gene | CDR3 length | V gene | CDR3 protein
TRBJ2-7 | 12 | TRBV7-9 | CASSLAAYEQYF
TRBJ1-1 | 13 | TRBV29-1 | CSGAGGLDTEAFF
TRBJ2-3 | 14 | TRBV10-3 | CAIRAGQEGDTQYF
TRBJ2-7 | 14 | TRBV4-2 | CASSKAGEAYEQYF
TRBJ2-2 | 15 | TRBV29-1 | CSVLGQGPNTGELFF
TRBJ2-7 | 15 | TRBV5-1 | CASSREGRGTYEQYF
TRBJ2-7 | 13 | TRBV30 | CALMAGSSYEQYF
TRBJ2-3 | 16 | TRBV9 | CASSVGGTSGLDTQYF
TRBJ2-5 | 11 | TRBV29-1 | CSFRGLETQYF
TRBJ2-3 | 12 | TRBV30 | CAWSQTEDTQYF
TRBJ2-3 | 16 | TRBV23-1 | CASSQSNRASTDTQYF
TRBJ2-6 | 14 | TRBV30 | CAWSSGSGANVLTF
TRBJ2-4 | 16 | TRBV15 | CATSTPGRGAKNIQYF
TRBJ2-2 | 19 | TRBV4-3 | CASSIQPGLAGGPYGELFF
TRBJ2-7 | 15 | TRBV30 | CAWSPQTSGSGEQYF
TRBJ2-1 | 12 | TRBV10-3 | CAISPNSNEQFF
TRBJ2-7 | 14 | TRBV7-2 | CASSLAGQAYEQYF
TRBJ1-2 | 10 | TRBV10-3 | CAIRYSGYTF
TRBJ1-1 | 15 | TRBV5-6 | CASSHPTDRPPEAFF
TRBJ2-1 | 15 | TRBV27 | CASSATSGGWNEQFF
TRBJ2-1 | 14 | TRBV4-3 | CASSHGGGYNEQFF
TRBJ2-1 | 14 | TRBV7-2 | CASSPRTGDNEQFF
TRBJ1-1 | 12 | TRBV6-5 | CASRTVNTEAFF
TRBJ2-7 | 15 | TRBV9 | CASSVGSFNSYEQYF
TRBJ2-1 | 15 | TRBV28 | CASSQGTSGRSEQFF
TRBJ2-1 | 16 | TRBV23-1 | CASSHHPGHLYNEQFF
TRBJ2-3 | 16 | TRBV29-1 | CSVEDPASGRPDTQYF
TRBJ1-1 | 14 | TRBV7-2 | CASSLGPGNTEAFF
TRBJ2-1 | 13 | TRBV29-1 | CSVRGERGSEQFF
TRBJ2-7 | 12 | TRBV19 | CATAEPPYEQYF
TRBJ2-5 | 11 | TRBV20-1 | CSGGTEETQYF
TRBJ2-5 | 12 | TRBV29-1 | CSAHGHQETQYF
TRBJ2-6 | 17 | TRBV29-1 | CSVEVVGGSSGANVLTF
TRBJ2-5 | 13 | TRBV5-4 | CASSRSGQETQYF
TRBJ2-5 | 16 | TRBV5-1 | CASSLDPGGTGETQYF